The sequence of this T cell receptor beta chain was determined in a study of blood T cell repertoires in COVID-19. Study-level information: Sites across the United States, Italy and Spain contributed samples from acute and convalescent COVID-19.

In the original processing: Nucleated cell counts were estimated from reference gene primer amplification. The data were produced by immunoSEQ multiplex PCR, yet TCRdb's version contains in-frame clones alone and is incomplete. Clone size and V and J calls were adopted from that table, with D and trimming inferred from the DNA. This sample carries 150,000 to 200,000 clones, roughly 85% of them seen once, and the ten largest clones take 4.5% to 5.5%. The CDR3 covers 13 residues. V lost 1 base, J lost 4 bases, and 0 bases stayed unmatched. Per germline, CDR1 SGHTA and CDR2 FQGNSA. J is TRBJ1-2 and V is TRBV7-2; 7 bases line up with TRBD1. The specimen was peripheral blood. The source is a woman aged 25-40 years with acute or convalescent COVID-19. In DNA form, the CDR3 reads TGTGCCAGCAGCTTAGGACAGGGCTATGGCTACACCTTC. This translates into CASSLGQGYGYTF.